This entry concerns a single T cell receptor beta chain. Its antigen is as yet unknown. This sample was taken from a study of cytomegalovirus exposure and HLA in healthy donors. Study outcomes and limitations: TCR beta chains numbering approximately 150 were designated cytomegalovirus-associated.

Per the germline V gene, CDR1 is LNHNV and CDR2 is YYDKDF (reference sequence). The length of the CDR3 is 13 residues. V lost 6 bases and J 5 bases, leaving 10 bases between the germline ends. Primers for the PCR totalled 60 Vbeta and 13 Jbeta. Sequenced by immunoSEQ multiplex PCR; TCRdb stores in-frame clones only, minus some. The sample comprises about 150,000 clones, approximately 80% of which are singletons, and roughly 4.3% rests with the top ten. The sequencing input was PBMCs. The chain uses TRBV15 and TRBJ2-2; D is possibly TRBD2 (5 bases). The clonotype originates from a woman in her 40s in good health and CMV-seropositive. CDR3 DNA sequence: TGTGCCACCAGGCCTAGCAAAACCGGGGAGCTGTTTTTT. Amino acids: CATRPSKTGELFF.